This T cell receptor (beta chain) was retrieved from a study of CD8+ T cells in alopecia areata. Sampling of alopecia areata patients yielded lesional scalp punch biopsies as well as peripheral blood. RNA extraction and reverse transcription yielded cDNA as sequencing template. Libraries were prepared by immunoSEQ multiplex PCR; TCRdb keeps only in-frame clonotypes and omits some of them. The data show about 15,000 clones, with about 61% seen just once and around 12% held by the top ten. This receptor was taken from a human donor with alopecia areata. The sample was skin.

CDR3 bases: TGTGCCAGCAGTTACTACCAGGGAACTAACTATGGCTACACCTTC. Its protein product is CASSYYQGTNYGYTF. The J gene is TRBJ1-2, the V gene TRBV6-5, with D perhaps TRBD1 (5 bases). Germline CDR1 is MNHEY and CDR2 is SVGAGI. V lost 1 base and J 0 bases, leaving 9 bases between the germline ends. The CDR3 sequence is 15 residues long.